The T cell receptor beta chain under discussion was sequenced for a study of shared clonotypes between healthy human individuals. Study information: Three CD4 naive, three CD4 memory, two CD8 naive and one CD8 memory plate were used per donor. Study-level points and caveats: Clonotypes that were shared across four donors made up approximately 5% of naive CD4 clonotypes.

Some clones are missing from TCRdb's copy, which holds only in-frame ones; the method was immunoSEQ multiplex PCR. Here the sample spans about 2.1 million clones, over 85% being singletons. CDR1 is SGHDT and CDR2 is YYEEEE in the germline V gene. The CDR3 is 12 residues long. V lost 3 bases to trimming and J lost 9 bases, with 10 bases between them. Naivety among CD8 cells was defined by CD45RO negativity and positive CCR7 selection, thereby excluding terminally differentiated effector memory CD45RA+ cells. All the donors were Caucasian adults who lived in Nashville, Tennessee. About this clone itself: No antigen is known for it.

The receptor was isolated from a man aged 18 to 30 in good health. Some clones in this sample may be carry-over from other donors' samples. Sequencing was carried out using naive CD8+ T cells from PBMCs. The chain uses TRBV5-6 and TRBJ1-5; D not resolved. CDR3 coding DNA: TGTGCCAGCAGCTCTGAGGGTTTGCCCCAGCATTTT. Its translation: CASSSEGLPQHF.